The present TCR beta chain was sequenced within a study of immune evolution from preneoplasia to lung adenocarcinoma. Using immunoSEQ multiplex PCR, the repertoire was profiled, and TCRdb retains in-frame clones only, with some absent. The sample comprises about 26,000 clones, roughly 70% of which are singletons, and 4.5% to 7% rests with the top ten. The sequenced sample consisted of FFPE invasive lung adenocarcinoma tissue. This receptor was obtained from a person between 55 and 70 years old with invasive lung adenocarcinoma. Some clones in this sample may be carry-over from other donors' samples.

The DNA for the CDR3 is TGCGCCAGCAGCACGACAGGGGGATCTGAAAAACTGTTTTTT. Protein sequence: CASSTTGGSEKLFF. The rearrangement joins TRBV5-1 to TRBJ1-4; 9 nucleotides align to TRBD1. Germline CDR1 is SGHRS and CDR2 is YFSETQ. The J segment lost 7 bases and the V segment lost 4 bases, leaving 5 bases of the junction unmatched. CDR3 length: 14 residues.